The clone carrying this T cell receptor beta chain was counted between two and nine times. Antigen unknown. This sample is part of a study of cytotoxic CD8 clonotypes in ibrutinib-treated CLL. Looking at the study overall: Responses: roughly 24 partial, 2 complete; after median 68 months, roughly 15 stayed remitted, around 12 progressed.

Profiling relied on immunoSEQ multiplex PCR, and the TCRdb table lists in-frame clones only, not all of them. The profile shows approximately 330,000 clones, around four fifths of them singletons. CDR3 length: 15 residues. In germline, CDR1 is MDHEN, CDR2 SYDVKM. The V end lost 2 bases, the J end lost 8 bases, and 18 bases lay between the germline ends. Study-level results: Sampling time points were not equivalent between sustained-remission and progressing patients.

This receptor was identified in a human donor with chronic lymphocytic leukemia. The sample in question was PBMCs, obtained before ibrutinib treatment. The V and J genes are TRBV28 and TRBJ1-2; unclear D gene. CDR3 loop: CASSLILASPKGYTF. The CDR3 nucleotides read TGTGCCAGCAGTTTAATTCTTGCATCCCCGAAGGGCTACACCTTC.